This T cell receptor beta chain was sequenced for a study of control samples from healthy donors and cancer patients. CDR3 length equals 13 residues. V was shortened by 5 bases and J by 4 bases, with 9 bases between the two germline ends. CDR1 and CDR2 from the germline V gene are MNHEY and SVGAGI. Generated by immunoSEQ multiplex PCR, the TCRdb table keeps only in-frame clones and is missing some. The sample contains about 180,000 clones, roughly 90% of which appear only once. Sample: blood. The rearrangement joins TRBV6-5 to TRBJ2-1, with D unclear. The receptor was isolated from a woman aged 50 to 65 in good health. The CDR3 DNA follows: TGTGCCAGCAGTCACGCGGCGTACAATGAGCAGTTCTTC. This sequence encodes CASSHAAYNEQFF.